Reported below is one T cell receptor beta chain. Its antigen is not known. Germline CDR1 SGDLS, CDR2 YYNGEE. Trimming shortened V by 2 bases and J by 8 bases, and 17 bases separated the two germline ends. CDR3 length: 15 residues. The data derive from a study of Ad26.COV2.S vaccination and SARS-CoV-2 variants. Across the study: Donor got 5x10^10 or 1x10^11 viral particles of Ad26.COV2.S.

Using immunoSEQ multiplex PCR, the repertoire was profiled, and TCRdb retains in-frame clones only, with some absent. The sample yields about 350,000 clones, 86% seen once. The treatment here: roughly 18 received Ad26.COV2.S at low or high dose, single or two shots; about 5 received placebo; per-sample allocation not given. All samples were drawn on day 63, counting from the first vaccine or placebo injection. The study, taken as a whole, reports: Possible underestimation of total T cell responses by the TCR breadth and depth analyses was noted.

Sequenced here: peripheral blood, sampled in a trial of Ad26.COV2.S vaccine versus placebo. The clonotype comes from a person between 18 and 60 years old who received the Ad26.COV2.S COVID-19 vaccine or a placebo. The chain carries TRBV9 and TRBJ2-1; D is unclear. The CDR3: CASSVGSSLLDEQFF. The CDR3 coding sequence is TGTGCCAGCAGCGTGGGTTCCTCCCTTTTGGATGAGCAGTTCTTC.